Listed below are T cell receptor beta chains from one sample, sequenced in a study of cytomegalovirus exposure and HLA in healthy donors. Using immunoSEQ multiplex PCR, the repertoire was profiled, and TCRdb retains in-frame clones only, with some absent. Here the sample spans some 89,000 clones, approximately 81% being singletons. Sequenced input: PBMCs. Source of these receptors: a woman in her thirties or forties in good health and CMV-seropositive. Both conserved end residues are part of each CDR3. Fields, in order: D gene, V gene, J gene, clone size, CDR3 protein, CDR3 DNA. D genes are given only for firm matches. Clone sizes are given selectively: once, few, many, or a class where the clone is expanded.

NA	TRBV11-2	TRBJ2-7	NA	CASSLDGSFYEQYF	TGTGCCAGCAGCTTAGACGGGAGCTTCTACGAGCAGTACTTC
TRBD1	TRBV19	TRBJ1-1	NA	CASSKLQGGTEAFF	TGTGCCAGTAGTAAGCTACAGGGGGGGACTGAAGCTTTCTTT
NA	TRBV7-8	TRBJ1-1	few	CASSLTSGEDTEAFF	TGTGCCAGCAGCTTAACTTCGGGGGAAGACACTGAAGCTTTCTTT
NA	TRBV27	TRBJ1-1	NA	CASSLRQFGNTEAFF	TGTGCCAGCAGTTTACGACAGTTCGGGAACACTGAAGCTTTCTTT
TRBD1	TRBV2	TRBJ2-2	NA	CASSEDFTGVTGELFF	TGTGCCAGCAGTGAAGACTTTACAGGGGTCACCGGGGAGCTGTTTTTT
NA	TRBV18	TRBJ1-1	NA	CASSPQGPGMNTEAFF	TGTGCCAGCTCACCACAGGGGCCAGGTATGAACACTGAAGCTTTCTTT
TRBD1	TRBV19	TRBJ1-2	NA	CASSTTGFYGYTF	TGTGCCAGCTCTACGACAGGGTTCTATGGCTACACCTTC
TRBD2	TRBV6-5	TRBJ2-3	NA	CASSLRGGSSDTQYF	TGTGCCAGCAGCCTACGGGGGGGTTCGTCAGATACGCAGTATTTT
NA	TRBV6-1	TRBJ1-4	NA	CASSEEGHLNEKLFF	TGTGCCAGCAGTGAAGAGGGACATTTAAATGAAAAACTGTTTTTT
TRBD1	TRBV10-3	TRBJ1-4	NA	CAIRDRDEKLFF	TGTGCCATCAGGGACAGGGATGAAAAACTGTTTTTT
TRBD2	TRBV27	TRBJ2-3	NA	CASSFDRSGTQYF	TGTGCCAGCAGTTTTGACCGTAGCGGGACGCAGTATTTT
TRBD2	TRBV11-2	TRBJ2-7	NA	CASSLAGGVEQYF	TGTGCCAGCAGCCTTGCCGGGGGGGTGGAGCAGTACTTC
TRBD1	TRBV2	TRBJ2-7	few	CASRGQTTSYEQYF	TGTGCCAGCAGGGGACAGACGACCTCCTACGAGCAGTACTTC
TRBD2	TRBV7-2	TRBJ2-1	NA	CASSSGTSAYNEQFF	TGTGCCAGCAGCTCCGGGACTAGCGCCTACAATGAGCAGTTCTTC
NA	TRBV30	TRBJ1-3	few	CASDNSGNTIYF	TGTGCCTCGGACAACTCTGGAAACACCATATATTTT
TRBD2	TRBV6-1	TRBJ2-2	NA	CASSEGGSDTGELFF	TGTGCCAGCAGTGAGGGCGGGAGTGACACCGGGGAGCTGTTTTTT
NA	TRBV7-9	TRBJ2-7	NA	CASSGGTANYEQYF	TGTGCCAGCAGCGGAGGGACAGCCAACTACGAGCAGTACTTC
NA	TRBV11-3	TRBJ2-2	NA	CASRRGAGTGELFF	TGTGCCAGCAGGCGCGGGGCCGGTACCGGGGAGCTGTTTTTT
TRBD2	TRBV7-3	TRBJ2-7	NA	CASSLREGGEQYF	TGTGCCAGCAGCTTACGGGAGGGCGGTGAGCAGTACTTC
NA	TRBV11-3	TRBJ2-2	NA	CTSSLGRNTGELFF	TGTACCAGCAGCTTGGGGAGGAACACCGGGGAGCTGTTTTTT
NA	TRBV4-2	TRBJ2-5	NA	CASSQVRETQYF	TGTGCCAGCAGCCAAGTGAGGGAGACCCAGTACTTC
NA	TRBV30	TRBJ1-1	NA	CAWRLHRNEAFF	TGTGCCTGGAGACTACACCGGAATGAAGCTTTCTTT
TRBD1	TRBV7-2	TRBJ2-5	NA	CASSDRQGLGETQYF	TGTGCCAGCAGCGACCGACAGGGTCTAGGGGAGACCCAGTACTTC
TRBD1	TRBV5-6	TRBJ2-7	NA	CASSPGQYPYEQYF	TGTGCCAGCAGCCCGGGACAGTACCCCTACGAGCAGTACTTC
NA	TRBV5-1	TRBJ2-5	NA	CASSFVPGETQYF	TGCGCCAGCAGCTTTGTCCCGGGGGAGACCCAGTACTTC
NA	TRBV25-1	TRBJ1-2	few	CASSAEALYGYTF	TGTGCCAGCAGCGCAGAGGCGCTTTATGGCTACACCTTC
NA	TRBV9	TRBJ2-2	once	CASRPPGVDTGELFF	TGTGCCAGCAGACCCCCGGGGGTGGACACCGGGGAGCTGTTTTTT
NA	TRBV2	TRBJ2-3	few	CASSAVVSTDTQYF	TGTGCCAGCAGCGCGGTCGTCAGCACAGATACGCAGTATTTT
TRBD2	TRBV5-6	TRBJ2-3	NA	CASSPGTSGRLTDTQYF	TGTGCCAGCAGCCCGGGGACTAGCGGGAGGTTGACAGATACGCAGTATTTT
TRBD1	TRBV7-6	TRBJ2-7	once	CASAPWTGYEQYF	TGTGCCAGCGCCCCCTGGACAGGCTACGAGCAGTACTTC
TRBD1	TRBV7-9	TRBJ2-1	NA	CASSPGQSHNEQFF	TGTGCCAGCAGCCCGGGACAGAGCCACAATGAGCAGTTCTTC
TRBD2	TRBV28	TRBJ2-1	NA	CASSLAGGIYNEQFF	TGTGCCAGCAGTCTAGCGGGAGGGATTTACAATGAGCAGTTCTTC
TRBD2	TRBV27	TRBJ2-7	NA	CASSSPGTSLTYEQYF	TGTGCCAGCAGTTCCCCCGGGACTAGCTTAACCTACGAGCAGTACTTC
TRBD2	TRBV11-2	TRBJ2-7	NA	CASSATSGLSYEQYF	TGTGCCAGCAGCGCAACTAGCGGCCTCTCCTACGAGCAGTACTTC
NA	TRBV5-6	TRBJ1-3	NA	CASSPRTKNTIYF	TGTGCCAGCAGCCCCAGGACAAAGAACACCATATATTTT
TRBD1	TRBV6-1	TRBJ2-7	NA	CASTPGDRGYEQYF	TGTGCCAGCACCCCGGGCGACAGGGGCTACGAGCAGTACTTC
NA	TRBV2	TRBJ1-2	NA	CASIGQLYGYTF	TGTGCCAGCATTGGACAATTGTATGGCTACACCTTC
TRBD1	TRBV11-2	TRBJ1-2	NA	CASSKDRGSGYTF	TGTGCCAGCAGCAAGGACAGGGGGAGTGGCTACACCTTC
NA	TRBV7-9	TRBJ2-7	NA	CASSWDIYEQYF	TGTGCCAGCAGCTGGGACATCTACGAGCAGTACTTC
TRBD1	TRBV5-4	TRBJ2-5	NA	CASSRSGQGSETQYF	TGTGCCAGCAGCCGCTCGGGACAGGGGTCAGAGACCCAGTACTTC
NA	TRBV20-1	TRBJ1-2	NA	CSAQGGYGYTF	TGCAGTGCCCAGGGAGGATATGGCTACACCTTC
TRBD1	TRBV7-6	TRBJ2-7	NA	CASSPGQGYEQYF	TGTGCCAGCAGCCCCGGACAGGGCTACGAGCAGTACTTC
TRBD1	TRBV6-1	TRBJ2-7	NA	CASSEAGQGYEQYF	TGTGCCAGCAGTGAAGCGGGACAGGGCTACGAGCAGTACTTC
TRBD2	TRBV18	TRBJ2-5	NA	CASSPGSGRETQYF	TGTGCCAGCTCTCCAGGTAGCGGGAGAGAGACCCAGTACTTC
TRBD1	TRBV30	TRBJ2-7	NA	CAWSRRHTSDRVRFSEQYF	TGTGCCTGGAGTAGAAGACATACGTCAGACAGGGTAAGATTCTCCGAGCAGTACTTC
TRBD1	TRBV28	TRBJ2-4	NA	CASSSLDRVAKNIQYF	TGTGCCAGCAGCTCTCTCGACAGGGTAGCCAAAAACATTCAGTACTTC
TRBD2	TRBV7-9	TRBJ2-5	NA	CASRAEFSGRPYETQYF	TGTGCCAGCAGGGCCGAATTTAGCGGGAGGCCCTATGAGACCCAGTACTTC
NA	TRBV7-9	TRBJ1-2	NA	CASSPNRGGRGYTF	TGTGCCAGCAGCCCAAATCGGGGGGGGCGGGGGTACACCTTC
TRBD2	TRBV6-4	TRBJ2-1	NA	CASTPVAGSYNEQFF	TGTGCCAGCACCCCGGTAGCGGGTTCCTACAATGAGCAGTTCTTC
TRBD1	TRBV6-1	TRBJ1-1	NA	CASSEFTGTGDAEAFF	TGTGCCAGCAGTGAATTTACTGGGACAGGGGACGCTGAAGCTTTCTTT
NA	TRBV5-8	TRBJ1-2	few	CASSAQGNGYTF	TGTGCCAGCAGCGCACAGGGAAATGGCTACACCTTC
NA	TRBV6-1	TRBJ1-1	few	CASRFGGAGEAFF	TGTGCCAGCAGGTTTGGGGGCGCGGGTGAAGCTTTCTTT
TRBD2	TRBV18	TRBJ2-1	NA	CASSQQTSGYNEQFF	TGTGCCAGCTCACAACAGACTAGCGGGTACAATGAGCAGTTCTTC
TRBD2	TRBV5-4	TRBJ2-7	NA	CASSLDAGGPREQYF	TGTGCCAGCAGCTTGGACGCGGGAGGGCCGCGAGAGCAGTACTTC
NA	TRBV6-6	TRBJ1-6	once	CASISDTLLTPLHF	TGTGCCAGCATTAGCGACACTCTTCTTACACCCCTCCACTTT
NA	TRBV19	TRBJ1-2	NA	CASSIPLGSKIYGYTF	TGTGCCAGTAGTATCCCTTTGGGCAGCAAAATCTATGGCTACACCTTC
TRBD1	TRBV6-6	TRBJ2-3	NA	CASSYPGQGVTDTQYF	TGTGCCAGCAGTTACCCGGGACAGGGCGTCACAGATACGCAGTATTTT
NA	TRBV28	TRBJ2-7	NA	CASSPLPDSSYEQYF	TGTGCCAGCAGCCCTCTGCCGGACAGCTCCTACGAGCAGTACTTC
TRBD1	TRBV27	TRBJ2-7	NA	CAIPRTGTGVDEQYF	TGTGCCATTCCTAGGACCGGGACAGGGGTCGACGAGCAGTACTTC
TRBD1	TRBV5-1	TRBJ2-5	NA	CASSLAGTGGETQYF	TGCGCCAGCAGCTTGGCGGGGACAGGGGGAGAGACCCAGTACTTC